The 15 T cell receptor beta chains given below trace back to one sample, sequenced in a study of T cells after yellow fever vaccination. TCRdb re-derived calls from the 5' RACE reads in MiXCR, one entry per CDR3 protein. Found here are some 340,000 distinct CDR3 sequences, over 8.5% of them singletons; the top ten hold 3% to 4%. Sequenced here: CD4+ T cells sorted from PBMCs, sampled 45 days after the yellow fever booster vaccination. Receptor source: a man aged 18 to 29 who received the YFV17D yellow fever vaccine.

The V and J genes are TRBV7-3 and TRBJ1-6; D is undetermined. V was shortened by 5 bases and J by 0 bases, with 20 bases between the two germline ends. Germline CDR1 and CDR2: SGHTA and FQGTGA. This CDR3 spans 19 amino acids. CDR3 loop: CASSPLVRGTGSYNSPLHF. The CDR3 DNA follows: TGTGCCAGCAGCCCCCTTGTTCGGGGAACGGGCTCCTATAATTCACCCCTCCACTTT.

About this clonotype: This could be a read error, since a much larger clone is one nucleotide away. In DNA, the CDR3 is TGTGCCAGCAGCCCGGGACTAGCGGGGGAAGAGACCCAGTACTTC. Amino acids: CASSPGLAGEETQYF. The V call is TRBV5-4, the J call TRBJ2-5; 14 bases align to TRBD2. Trimming at V came to 4 bases and at J to 3 bases, leaving 2 bases not matched to a gene. The CDR3 spans 15 residues. Looked up from germline, CDR1 is SGHNT and CDR2 is YYREEE (reference sequence).

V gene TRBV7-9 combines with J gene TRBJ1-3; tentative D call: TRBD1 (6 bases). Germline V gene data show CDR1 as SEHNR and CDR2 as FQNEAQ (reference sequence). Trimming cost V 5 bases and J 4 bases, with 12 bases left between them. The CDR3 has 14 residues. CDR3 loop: CASSLSGVGNTIYF. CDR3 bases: TGTGCCAGCAGCCTATCAGGGGTCGGAAACACCATATATTTT.

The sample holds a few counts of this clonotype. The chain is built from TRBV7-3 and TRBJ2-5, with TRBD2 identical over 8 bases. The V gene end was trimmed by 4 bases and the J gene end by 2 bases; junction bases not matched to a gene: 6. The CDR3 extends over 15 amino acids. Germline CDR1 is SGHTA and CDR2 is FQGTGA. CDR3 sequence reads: CASSSGGGIQETQYF. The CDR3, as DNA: TGTGCCAGCAGCTCGGGCGGGGGGATACAAGAGACCCAGTACTTC.

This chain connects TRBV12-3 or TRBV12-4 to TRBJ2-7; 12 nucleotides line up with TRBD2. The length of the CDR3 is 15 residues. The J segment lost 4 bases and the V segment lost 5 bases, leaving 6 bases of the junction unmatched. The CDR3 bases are TGTGCCAGCAGTCCTCCGACTAGCGGGGGTTACGAGCAGTACTTC. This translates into CASSPPTSGGYEQYF.

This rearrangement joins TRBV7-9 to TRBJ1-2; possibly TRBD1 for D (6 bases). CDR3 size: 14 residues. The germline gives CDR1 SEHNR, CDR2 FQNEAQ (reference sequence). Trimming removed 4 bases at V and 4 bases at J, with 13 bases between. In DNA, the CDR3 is TGTGCCAGCAGCTCCCAAGGGGGGGTCTATGGCTACACCTTC. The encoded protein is CASSSQGGVYGYTF.

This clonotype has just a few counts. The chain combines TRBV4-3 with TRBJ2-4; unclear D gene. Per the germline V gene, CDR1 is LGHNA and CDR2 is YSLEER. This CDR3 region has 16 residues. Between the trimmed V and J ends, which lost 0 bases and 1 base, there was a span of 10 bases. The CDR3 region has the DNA TGCGCCAGCAGCCAAGATTATCGGTTCGCCAAAAACATTCAGTACTTC. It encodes CASSQDYRFAKNIQYF.

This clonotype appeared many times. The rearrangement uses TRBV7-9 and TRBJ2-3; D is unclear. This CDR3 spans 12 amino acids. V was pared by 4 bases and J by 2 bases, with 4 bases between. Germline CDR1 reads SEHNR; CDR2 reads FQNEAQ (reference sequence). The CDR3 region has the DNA TGTGCCAGCAGCTGGCCCACAGATACGCAGTATTTT. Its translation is CASSWPTDTQYF.

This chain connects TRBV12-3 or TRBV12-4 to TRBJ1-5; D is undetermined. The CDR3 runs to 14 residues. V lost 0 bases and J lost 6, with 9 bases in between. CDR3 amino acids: CASSLASSVQPQHF. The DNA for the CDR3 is TGTGCCAGCAGTTTAGCCAGCTCTGTTCAGCCCCAGCATTTT.

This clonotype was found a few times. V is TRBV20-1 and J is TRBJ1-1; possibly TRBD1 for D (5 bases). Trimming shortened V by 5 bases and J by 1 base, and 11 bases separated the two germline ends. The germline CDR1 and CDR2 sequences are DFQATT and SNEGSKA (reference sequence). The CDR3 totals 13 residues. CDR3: CSAPGAGNTEAFF. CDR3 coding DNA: TGCAGTGCTCCCGGGGCCGGGAACACTGAAGCTTTCTTT.

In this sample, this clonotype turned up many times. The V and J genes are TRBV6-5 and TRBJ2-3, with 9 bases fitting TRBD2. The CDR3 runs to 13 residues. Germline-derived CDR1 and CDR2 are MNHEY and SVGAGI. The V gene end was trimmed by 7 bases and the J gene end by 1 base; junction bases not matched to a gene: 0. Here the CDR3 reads CASKRGGTDTQYF. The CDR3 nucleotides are TGTGCCAGCAAGCGGGGGGGCACAGATACGCAGTATTTT.

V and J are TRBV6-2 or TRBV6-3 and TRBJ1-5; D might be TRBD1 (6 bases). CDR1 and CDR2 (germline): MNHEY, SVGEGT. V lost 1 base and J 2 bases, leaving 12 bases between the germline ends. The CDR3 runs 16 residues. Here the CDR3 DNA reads TGTGCCAGCAGTTACTGGAGGGGGACGGGCAATCAGCCCCAGCATTTT. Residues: CASSYWRGTGNQPQHF.

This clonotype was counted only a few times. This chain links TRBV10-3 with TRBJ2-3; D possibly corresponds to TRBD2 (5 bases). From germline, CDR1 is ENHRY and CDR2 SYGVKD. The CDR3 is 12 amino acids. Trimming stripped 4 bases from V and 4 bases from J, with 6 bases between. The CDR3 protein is CAISGSADTQYF. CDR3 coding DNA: TGTGCCATCAGTGGTAGCGCAGATACGCAGTATTTT.

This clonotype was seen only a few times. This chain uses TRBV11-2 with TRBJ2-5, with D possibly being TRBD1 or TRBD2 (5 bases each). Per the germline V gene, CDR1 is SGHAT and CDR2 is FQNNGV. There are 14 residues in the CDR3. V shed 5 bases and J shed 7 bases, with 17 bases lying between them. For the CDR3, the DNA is TGTGCCAGCAGCCAACCGGGGCGGATCGGGACCCAGTACTTC. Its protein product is CASSQPGRIGTQYF. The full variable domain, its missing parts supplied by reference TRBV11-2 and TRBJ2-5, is EAGVAQSPRYKIIEKRQSVAFWCNPISGHATLYWYQQILGQGPKLLIQFQNNGVVDDSQLPKDRFSAERLKGVDSTLKIQPAKLEDSAVYLCASSQPGRIGTQYFGPGTRLLVL.

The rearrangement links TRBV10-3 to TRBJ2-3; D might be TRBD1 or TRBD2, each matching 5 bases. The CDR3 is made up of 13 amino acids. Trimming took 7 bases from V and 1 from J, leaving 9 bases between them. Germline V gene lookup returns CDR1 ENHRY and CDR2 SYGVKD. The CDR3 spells CAITRGGTDTQYF. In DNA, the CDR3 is TGTGCCATCACGAGGGGAGGCACAGATACGCAGTATTTT.